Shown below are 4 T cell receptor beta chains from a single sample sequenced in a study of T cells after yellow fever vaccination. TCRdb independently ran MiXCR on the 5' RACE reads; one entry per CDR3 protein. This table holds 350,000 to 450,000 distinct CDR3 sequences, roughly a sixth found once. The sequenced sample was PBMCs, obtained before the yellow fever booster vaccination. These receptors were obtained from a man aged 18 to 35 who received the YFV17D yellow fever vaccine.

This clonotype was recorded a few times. This CDR3 is CASSGSARGETQYF. CDR3 DNA: TGCGCCAGCAGCGGCTCAGCGCGGGGGGAGACCCAGTACTTC. The chain recombines TRBV5-1 with TRBJ2-5, with 7 bases that match TRBD2. CDR3 size: 14 residues. The J segment lost 5 bases and the V segment lost 4 bases, leaving 8 bases of the junction unmatched. The germline gives CDR1 SGHRS, CDR2 YFSETQ.

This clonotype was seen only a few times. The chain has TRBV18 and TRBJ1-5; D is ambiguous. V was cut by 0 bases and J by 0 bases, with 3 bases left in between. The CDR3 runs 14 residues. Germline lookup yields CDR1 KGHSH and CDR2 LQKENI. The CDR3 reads CASSPPASNQPQHF. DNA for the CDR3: TGTGCCAGCTCACCACCGGCTAGCAATCAGCCCCAGCATTTT.

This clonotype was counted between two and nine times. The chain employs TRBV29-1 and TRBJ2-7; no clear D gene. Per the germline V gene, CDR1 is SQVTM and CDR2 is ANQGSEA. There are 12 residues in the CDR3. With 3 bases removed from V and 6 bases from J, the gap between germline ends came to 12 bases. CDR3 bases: TGCAGCGTTGACTCGGTCCCGGGCGAGCAGTACGTC. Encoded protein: CSVDSVPGEQYV.

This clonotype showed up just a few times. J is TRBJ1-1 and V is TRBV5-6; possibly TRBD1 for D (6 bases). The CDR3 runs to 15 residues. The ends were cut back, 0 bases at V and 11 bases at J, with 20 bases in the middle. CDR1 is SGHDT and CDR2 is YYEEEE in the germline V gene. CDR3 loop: CASSLGVRGHTNAFF. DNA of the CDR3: TGTGCCAGCAGCTTGGGTGTCAGGGGCCACACAAATGCTTTCTTT.